This T cell receptor (beta chain) was recorded in a study of naive and memory T cell subsets. This clonotype has ten or more counts. Deletions cut 3 bases from V and 6 bases from J, with 14 bases between. This CDR3 spans 14 amino acids. Germline CDR1 and CDR2: SGHDN and FVKESK. The SP2 primer and nested alpha and beta constant region primers amplified ligated cDNA in four rounds. TCRdb itself ran the UMI-ligation and nested PCR reads through MiXCR, one entry per CDR3 protein. The table lists around 35,000 distinct CDR3 sequences, 9.5% to 12% of them singletons, with roughly 3.9% in the top ten. Treatment in this sample: skin biopsy from PPD injection site in Mantoux-positive individual. An oligonucleotide containing a UMI was ligated to the 3' end of TCR cDNA.

Sequencing used skin, obtained from a tuberculin skin test site. The V call is TRBV14, the J call TRBJ1-2; D not resolved. This clonotype originated in an adult in good health. The CDR3 loop is CASSHVIGADGYTF. CDR3 DNA: TGTGCCAGCAGCCATGTTATCGGTGCCGATGGCTACACCTTC.